The clone carrying this T cell receptor beta chain was detected many times. The antigen remains unidentified. This entry belongs to a study of spatial heterogeneity in lung cancer. On the study more broadly: A consistent excess of beta-chain over alpha-chain sequences was detected. Whole-study findings and limits: Within tumors, counts of expanded alpha and beta TCRs tracked tumor mutation counts.

Via MiXCR, TCRdb re-called the 5' RACE reads, giving one row per CDR3 protein. The top ten clones hold around 3% of a sample with 10,000 to 15,000 distinct CDR3 sequences, about 6.8% of them seen once. Germline-derived CDR1 and CDR2 are DFQATT and SNEGSKA (reference sequence). Trimming took 6 bases from V and 0 from J; bases not matched to a gene: 8. The CDR3 loop spans 16 amino acids. The time point: sample taken at primary tumor resection. The sequencing used lung tumor tissue, collected at surgery. The chain recombines TRBV20-1 with TRBJ2-6, with 7 bases aligning to TRBD2. This TCR came from a female donor with early-stage non-small cell lung cancer. CDR3 DNA: TGCAGTGCCGATTCGGGGGGTTTCTCTGGGGCCAACGTCCTGACTTTC. This sequence encodes CSADSGGFSGANVLTF.